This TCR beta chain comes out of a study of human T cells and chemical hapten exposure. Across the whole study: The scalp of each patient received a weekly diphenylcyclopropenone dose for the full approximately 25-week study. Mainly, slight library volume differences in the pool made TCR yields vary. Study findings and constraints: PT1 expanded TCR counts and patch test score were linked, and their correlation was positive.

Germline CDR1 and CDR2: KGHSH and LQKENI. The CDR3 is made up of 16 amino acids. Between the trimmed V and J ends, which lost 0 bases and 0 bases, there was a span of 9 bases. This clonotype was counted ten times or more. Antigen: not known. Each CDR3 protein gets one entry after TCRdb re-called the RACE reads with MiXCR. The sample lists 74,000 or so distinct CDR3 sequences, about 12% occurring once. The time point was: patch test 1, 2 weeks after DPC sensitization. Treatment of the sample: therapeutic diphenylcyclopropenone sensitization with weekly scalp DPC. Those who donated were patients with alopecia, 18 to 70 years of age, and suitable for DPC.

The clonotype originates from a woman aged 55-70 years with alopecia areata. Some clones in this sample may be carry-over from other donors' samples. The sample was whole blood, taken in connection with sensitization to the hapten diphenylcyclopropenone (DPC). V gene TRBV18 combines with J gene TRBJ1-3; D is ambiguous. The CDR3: CASSPPSGSSGNTIYF. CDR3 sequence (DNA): TGTGCCAGCTCACCACCGTCCGGGAGCTCTGGAAACACCATATATTTT.